One sample yielded the 8 T cell receptor beta chains listed below, sequenced in a study of blood T cell repertoires in COVID-19. Measured with immunoSEQ multiplex PCR; TCRdb has only the in-frame clones, and not every one. The data hold tens of thousands of clones, with roughly nine tenths observed a single time. Sequencing was performed on peripheral blood. These receptors originate from a human donor in a cohort sampled during active COVID-19.

J is TRBJ1-2 and V is TRBV6-2 or TRBV6-3, with TRBD1 matching 9 bases. Trimming at V came to 6 bases and at J to 6 bases, leaving 11 bases not matched to a gene. This CDR3 has 15 amino acids. Germline loops: CDR1 MNHEY, CDR2 SVGEGT. CDR3 residues: CASSSAGTGYNGYTF. CDR3 sequence (DNA): TGTGCCAGCAGCTCGGCCGGGACAGGGTACAATGGCTACACCTTC.

CDR3 region: CASSLGRVETQYF. CDR3 DNA: TGTGCCAGCAGTTTAGGCAGGGTAGAGACCCAGTACTTC. The V gene is TRBV28, the J gene TRBJ2-5, with a tentative D call TRBD1 (5 bases). V was clipped by 2 bases and J by 4 bases, with 8 bases between them. From germline, CDR1 is MDHEN and CDR2 SYDVKM. The CDR3 is 13 residues long.

The chain employs TRBV5-8 and TRBJ2-1; 10 bases are a match to TRBD1. The CDR3 sequence is 14 residues long. V lost 6 bases to trimming and J lost 9 bases; unmatched junction nucleotides: 9. Germline-derived CDR1 and CDR2 are SGHTS and YDEGEE. CDR3 sequence: CASMLGQGFLEQFF. CDR3 sequence (DNA): TGTGCCAGCATGCTGGGACAGGGGTTTCTTGAGCAGTTCTTC. The full variable domain, its missing parts supplied by reference TRBV5-8 and TRBJ2-1, is EAGVTQSPTHLIKTRGQQATLRCSPISGHTSVYWYQQALGLGLQFLLWYDEGEERNRGNFPPRFSGRQFPNYSSELNVNALELEDSALYLCASMLGQGFLEQFFGPGTRLTVL.

The chain uses TRBV6-2 or TRBV6-3 and TRBJ2-7, with D unclear. Deletions cut 2 bases from V and 4 bases from J, with 9 bases between. This CDR3 comprises 13 residues. Germline CDR1 is MNHEY and CDR2 is SVGEGT. CDR3 in amino acids: CASSYDSPYEQYF. CDR3 bases: TGTGCCAGCAGTTACGACTCGCCTTACGAGCAGTACTTC.

The chain links TRBV27 to TRBJ2-1, with a possible D match to TRBD1 (6 bases). This CDR3 spans 15 amino acids. V was trimmed by 6 bases and J by 6 bases, leaving 18 bases between them. Germline CDR1 is MNHEY and CDR2 is SMNVEV (reference sequence). CDR3 sequence: CASREQGNYGNEQFF. The CDR3 DNA reads as TGTGCCAGCAGGGAACAGGGTAATTATGGCAATGAGCAGTTCTTC.

V gene TRBV7-2 combines with J gene TRBJ2-5, with D possibly TRBD2 on 6 matching bases. CDR1 and CDR2 (germline): SGHTA, FQGNSA. V was pared by 2 bases and J by 3 bases, with 19 bases between. The CDR3 consists of 17 residues. DNA of the CDR3: TGTGCCAGCAGCTTAAGTCTCGGCCTAGCGACGAAAGAGACCCAGTACTTC. The encoded protein is CASSLSLGLATKETQYF.

The V call is TRBV5-1, the J call TRBJ1-1, with no clear D. The CDR3 has 11 residues. The ends were cut back, 0 bases at V and 6 bases at J, with 3 bases in the middle. Looked up from germline, CDR1 is SGHRS and CDR2 is YFSETQ. The DNA for the CDR3 is TGCGCCAGCAGCTTGGGAGCTGAAGCTTTCTTT. The encoded protein is CASSLGAEAFF.

This clone was seen a single time. Here the CDR3 reads CASSILAGVGGANVLTF. The CDR3, as DNA: TGTGCCAGCAGCATCCTAGCGGGGGTGGGTGGGGCCAACGTCCTGACTTTC. V is TRBV7-2 and J is TRBJ2-6; 10 bases match TRBD2. Germline CDR1 and CDR2: SGHTA and FQGNSA. With V trimmed by 5 bases and J by 3 bases, 7 bases remained unmatched. This CDR3 contains 17 residues.